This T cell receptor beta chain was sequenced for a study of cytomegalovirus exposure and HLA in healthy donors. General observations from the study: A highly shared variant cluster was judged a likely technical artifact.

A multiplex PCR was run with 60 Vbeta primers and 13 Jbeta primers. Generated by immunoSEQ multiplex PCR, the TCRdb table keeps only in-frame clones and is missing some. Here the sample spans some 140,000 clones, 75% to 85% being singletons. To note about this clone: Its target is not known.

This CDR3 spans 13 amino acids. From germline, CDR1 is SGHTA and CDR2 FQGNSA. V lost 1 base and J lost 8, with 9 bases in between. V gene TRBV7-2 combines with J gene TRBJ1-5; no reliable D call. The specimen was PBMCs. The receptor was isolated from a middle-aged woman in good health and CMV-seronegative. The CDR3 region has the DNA TGTGCCAGCAGCTTAGGGAAGGCGGAGCCCCAGCATTTT. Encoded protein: CASSLGKAEPQHF.